The text below deals with one TCR beta chain. The germline CDR1 and CDR2 sequences are SGHTA and FQGNSA. The germline V and J ends were trimmed by 0 bases and 10 bases, with 10 bases remaining between them. The CDR3 runs to 13 residues. This specimen comes from a study of blood T cell repertoires in COVID-19. Study details: The United States, Italy and Spain supplied acute and convalescent COVID-19 samples.

In the authors' workflow: Cell counts per sample came from amplifying reference gene primers. Libraries were prepared by immunoSEQ multiplex PCR; TCRdb keeps only in-frame clonotypes and omits some of them. V and J calls and clone size come straight from that table; D and trimming were deduced from the DNA. The table shows 300,000 to 350,000 clones, with 80% to 90% occurring only once. Seattle participants joined during active infection and were tracked over time. This chain uses TRBV7-2 with TRBJ2-1, with a possible D match to TRBD1 (5 bases). The sequence was obtained from a man under 40 with COVID-19, enrolled during active disease. The sample comprised peripheral blood. CDR3: CASSLAFDREQFF. The CDR3 DNA sequence: TGTGCCAGCAGCTTAGCGTTCGACAGAGAGCAGTTCTTC.